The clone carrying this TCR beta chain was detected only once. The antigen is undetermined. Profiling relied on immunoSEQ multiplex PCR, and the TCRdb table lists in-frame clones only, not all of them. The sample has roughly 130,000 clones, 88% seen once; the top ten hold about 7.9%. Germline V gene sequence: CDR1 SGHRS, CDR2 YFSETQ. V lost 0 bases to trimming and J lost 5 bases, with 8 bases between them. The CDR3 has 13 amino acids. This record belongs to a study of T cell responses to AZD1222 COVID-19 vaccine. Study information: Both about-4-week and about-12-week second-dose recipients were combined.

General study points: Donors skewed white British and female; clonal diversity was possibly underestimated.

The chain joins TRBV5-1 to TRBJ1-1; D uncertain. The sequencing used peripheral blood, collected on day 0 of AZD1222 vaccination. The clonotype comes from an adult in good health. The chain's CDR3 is CASSLVVETEAFF. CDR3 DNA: TGCGCCAGCAGCTTGGTAGTAGAGACTGAAGCTTTCTTT.